The sequence of this TCR beta chain was determined in a study of CD8 T cells in ankylosing spondylitis. The V end lost 3 bases, the J end lost 2 bases, and 14 bases lay between the germline ends. The CDR3 consists of 15 residues. Looked up from germline, CDR1 is MGHRA and CDR2 is YSYEKL. 5'-RACE, quantitative and with molecular barcodes, yielded the TCR beta libraries. TCRdb redid the calling of the 5' RACE reads with MiXCR, one entry per CDR3 protein. The data show 250,000 or so distinct CDR3 sequences, about 10% seen once. General study points: Existing reports had already noted some motif variants in reactive arthritis synovial fluid and blood. The study identified a TCR beta motif of fewer than 10 highly homologous variants that appeared characteristic of ankylosing spondylitis blood. Those disease-linked clones were CD8+; they were also relatively rare in peripheral blood.

This clonotype occurred many times. As yet, its antigen is unknown. The clonotype originates from a male donor with ankylosing spondylitis or in good health (not recorded which). The V and J genes are TRBV4-1 and TRBJ2-7, with D possibly called TRBD1 or TRBD2 (7 bases each). Sequencing input: blood, either unsorted or a sorted T cell fraction (not recorded which). The DNA for the CDR3 is TGCGCCAGCAGCCAGCTTCAGGGGGGGGCCTACGAGCAGTACTTC. Protein: CASSQLQGGAYEQYF.